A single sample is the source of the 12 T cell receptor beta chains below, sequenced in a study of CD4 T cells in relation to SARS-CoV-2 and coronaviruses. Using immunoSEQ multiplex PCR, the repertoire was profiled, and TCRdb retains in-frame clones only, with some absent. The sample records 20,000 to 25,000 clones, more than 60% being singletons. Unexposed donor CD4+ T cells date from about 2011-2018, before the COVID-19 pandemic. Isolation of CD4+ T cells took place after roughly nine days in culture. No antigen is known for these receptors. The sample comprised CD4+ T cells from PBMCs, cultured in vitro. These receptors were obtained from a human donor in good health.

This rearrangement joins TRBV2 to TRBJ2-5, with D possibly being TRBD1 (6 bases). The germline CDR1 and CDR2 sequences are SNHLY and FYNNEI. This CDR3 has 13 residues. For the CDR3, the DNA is TGTGCTAACCGGCAGGGGCGCGGGGAGACCCAGTACTTC. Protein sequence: CANRQGRGETQYF.

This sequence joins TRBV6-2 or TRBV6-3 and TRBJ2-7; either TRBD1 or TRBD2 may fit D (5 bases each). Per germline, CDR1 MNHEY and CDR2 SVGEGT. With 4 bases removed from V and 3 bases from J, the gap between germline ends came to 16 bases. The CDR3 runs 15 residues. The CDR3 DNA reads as TGTGCCAGCAGTTTGCCTTCGGGGACCTACTACGAGCAGTACTTC. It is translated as CASSLPSGTYYEQYF.

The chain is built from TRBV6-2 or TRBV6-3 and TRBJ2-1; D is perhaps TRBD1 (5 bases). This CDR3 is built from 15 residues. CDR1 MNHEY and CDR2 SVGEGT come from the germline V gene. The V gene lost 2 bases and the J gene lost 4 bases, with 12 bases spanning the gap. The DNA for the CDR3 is TGTGCCAGCAGTTACCAAACCCCAGGGTACAATGAGCAGTTCTTC. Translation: CASSYQTPGYNEQFF.

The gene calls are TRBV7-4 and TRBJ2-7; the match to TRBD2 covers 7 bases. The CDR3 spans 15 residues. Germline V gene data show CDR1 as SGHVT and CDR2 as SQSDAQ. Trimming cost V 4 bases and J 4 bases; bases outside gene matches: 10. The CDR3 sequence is CASSYRDYVSYEQYF. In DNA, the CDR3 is TGTGCCAGCAGCTACCGGGACTACGTAAGTTACGAGCAGTACTTC.

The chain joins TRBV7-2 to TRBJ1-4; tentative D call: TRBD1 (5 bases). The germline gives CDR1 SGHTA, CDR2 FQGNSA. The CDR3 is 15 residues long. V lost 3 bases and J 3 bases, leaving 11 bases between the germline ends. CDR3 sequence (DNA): TGTGCCAGCAGCTTGGGGGGGTTGGCTAATGAAAAACTGTTTTTT. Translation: CASSLGGLANEKLFF.

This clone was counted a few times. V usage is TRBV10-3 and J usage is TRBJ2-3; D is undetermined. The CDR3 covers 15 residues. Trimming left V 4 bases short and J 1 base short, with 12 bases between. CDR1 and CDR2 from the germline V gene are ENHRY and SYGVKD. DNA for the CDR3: TGTGCCATCAGTGTATCGAGAGAGGGCACAGATACGCAGTATTTT. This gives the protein CAISVSREGTDTQYF.

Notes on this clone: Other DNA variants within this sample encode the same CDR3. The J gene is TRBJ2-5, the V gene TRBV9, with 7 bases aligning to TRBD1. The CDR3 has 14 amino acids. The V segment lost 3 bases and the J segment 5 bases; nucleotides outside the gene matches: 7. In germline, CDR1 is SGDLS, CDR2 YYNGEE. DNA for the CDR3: TGTGCCAGCAGCGCTCCGGCAGGGGGTGAGACCCAGTACTTC. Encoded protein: CASSAPAGGETQYF.

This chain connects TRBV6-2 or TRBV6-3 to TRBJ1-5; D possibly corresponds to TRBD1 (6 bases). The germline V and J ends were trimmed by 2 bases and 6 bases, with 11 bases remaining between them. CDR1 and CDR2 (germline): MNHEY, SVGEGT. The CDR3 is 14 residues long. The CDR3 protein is CASSYGGLSQPQHF. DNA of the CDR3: TGTGCCAGCAGTTACGGGGGGCTAAGTCAGCCCCAGCATTTT.

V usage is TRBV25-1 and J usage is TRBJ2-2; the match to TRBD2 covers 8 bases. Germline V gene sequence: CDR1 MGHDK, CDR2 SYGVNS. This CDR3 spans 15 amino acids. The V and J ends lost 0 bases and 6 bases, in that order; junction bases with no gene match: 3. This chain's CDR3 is CASSEYSGSPGELFF. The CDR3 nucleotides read TGTGCCAGCAGTGAATACAGCGGGAGCCCCGGGGAGCTGTTTTTT.

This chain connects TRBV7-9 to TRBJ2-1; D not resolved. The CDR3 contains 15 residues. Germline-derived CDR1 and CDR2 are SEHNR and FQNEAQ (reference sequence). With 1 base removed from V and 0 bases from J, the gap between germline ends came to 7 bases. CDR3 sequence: CASSLVPSSYNEQFF. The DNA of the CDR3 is TGTGCCAGCAGCTTAGTCCCGAGCTCCTACAATGAGCAGTTCTTC.

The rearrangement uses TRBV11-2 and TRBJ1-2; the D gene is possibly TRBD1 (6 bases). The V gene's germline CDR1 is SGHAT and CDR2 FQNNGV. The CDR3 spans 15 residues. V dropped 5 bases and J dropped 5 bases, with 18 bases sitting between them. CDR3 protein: CASSPVFQGSYGYTF. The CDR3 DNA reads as TGTGCCAGCAGCCCTGTGTTCCAGGGGTCTTATGGCTACACCTTC.

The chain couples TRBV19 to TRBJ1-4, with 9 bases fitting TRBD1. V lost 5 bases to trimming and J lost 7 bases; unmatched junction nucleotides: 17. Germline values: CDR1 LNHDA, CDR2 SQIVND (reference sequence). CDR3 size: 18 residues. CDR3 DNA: TGTGCCAGTAGTCCGGGGACAGGGAGATTTGGTGATCGTGAAAAACTGTTTTTT. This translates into CASSPGTGRFGDREKLFF.